The rows below give T cell receptor beta chains drawn from one sample of a study of T cell repertoires in cytomegalovirus infection. Using its own MiXCR run on the reads, TCRdb lists one record per CDR3 protein. The sample shows 450,000 to 600,000 distinct CDR3 sequences, over 9% of them seen only once. The source material was PBMCs. Receptors originate from a human donor in good health (CMV status not recorded). Some clones in this sample may be carry-over from other donors' samples. Each CDR3 is given with its conserved first and last residue. The D gene is left open where the match is weak. Clone sizes are given selectively: once, few, many, or a class where the clone is expanded.

clone_size j_call d_call v_call cdr3_nt cdr3_aa
many TRBJ2-7 . TRBV7-9 TGTGCCAGCAGCTTAGGCGGGCCTTTTTACGAGCAGTACTTC CASSLGGPFYEQYF
many TRBJ2-7 TRBD2 TRBV7-9 TGTGCCAGCAGCTTAGTCACTAGCGGGGGCAACGAGCAGTACTTC CASSLVTSGGNEQYF
many TRBJ2-1 . TRBV18 TGTGCCAGCAGTCCTAGAAGCTCCTACAATGAGCAGTTCTTC CASSPRSSYNEQFF
many TRBJ2-5 . TRBV7-9 TGTGCCAGCAGCTTAGGTGGGAAGACCCAGTACTTC CASSLGGKTQYF
many TRBJ2-2 TRBD2 TRBV10-3 TGTGCCATCTCCGGGGAGGGCGGCACCGGGGAGCTGTTTTTT CAISGEGGTGELFF
many TRBJ2-7 . TRBV7-8 TGTGCCAGCGCTCTGGAGGGGACCTACGAGCAGTACTTC CASALEGTYEQYF
. TRBJ2-7 TRBD1 TRBV18 TGTGCCAGCTCACTTGCGACAGGGCCGTCCGAGCAGTACTTC CASSLATGPSEQYF
. TRBJ1-2 TRBD1 TRBV20-1 TGCAGTGCTCCGGCAGCCTACCGGGACAGGGAGGACACCTTC CSAPAAYRDREDTF
many TRBJ2-3 TRBD1 TRBV6-5 TGTGCCAGCAGCTTGGACAGGGGGACCACAGATACGCAGTATTTT CASSLDRGTTDTQYF
many TRBJ2-7 TRBD1 TRBV18 TGTGCCAGCTCACCACCAGGGGACAGACAATCCTACGAGCAGTACTTC CASSPPGDRQSYEQYF
many TRBJ2-7 . TRBV18 TGTGCCAGCTCACGGACAGAAAAAGACTACGAGCAGTACTTC CASSRTEKDYEQYF
many TRBJ2-6 . TRBV3-1 TGTGCCAGCAGCCAAGAAGAGGGTCCCGCCAACGTCCTGACTTTC CASSQEEGPANVLTF
many TRBJ1-1 . TRBV7-9 TGTGCCAGCAGCTCTAGGGGGGAAGCTTTCTTT CASSSRGEAFF
few TRBJ2-1 . TRBV12-3/TRBV12-4 TGTGCCAGCACTACGACCTACAATGAGCAGTTCTTC CASTTTYNEQFF
many TRBJ1-5 . TRBV19 TGTGCCAGTAGTGCCCCCAGTATCAATCAGCCCCAGCATTTT CASSAPSINQPQHF
few TRBJ2-1 TRBD2 TRBV2 TGTGCCAGCAGTGACCAGCGGGAGGGCCTTTGGAATGAGCAGTTCTTC CASSDQREGLWNEQFF
. TRBJ2-7 TRBD1 TRBV29-1 TGCAGCGCCGGGACAGGGGACGAGCAGTACTTC CSAGTGDEQYF